This TCR beta chain is drawn from a study of response to subunit inactivated influenza vaccine. TCRdb re-analysed the RT-PCR reads in MiXCR, keeping a single row per CDR3 protein. The sample consists of about 650,000 distinct CDR3 sequences, roughly 14% of them appearing once. Broader study findings: Authors suggested few new T cells are recruited by each seasonal influenza vaccination.

Losses at the gene ends were 4 bases for V and 15 bases for J; bases not matched to a gene: 14. The CDR3 covers 14 residues. Germline CDR1 MDHEN, CDR2 SYDVKM. This clonotype was observed a few times. Its antigen is not known. The receptor was derived from a man aged 50 or older who received an inactivated influenza vaccine. This sample comprised PBMCs from blood, obtained 11 to 12 days after vaccination. The V gene is TRBV28, the J gene TRBJ2-1; TRBD2 matches at 8 bases. The CDR3 reads CASSYPGGAILVFF. The DNA for the CDR3 is TGTGCCAGCAGTTACCCCGGGGGGGCAATTTTGGTGTTCTTC.